This T cell receptor beta chain was obtained from a study of T cell clonality in common variable immunodeficiency. Equal genomic DNA amounts from CVID and control samples were sequenced. Assay used: immunoSEQ multiplex PCR; TCRdb lists only in-frame clones, some missing. The sample yields 57,000 or so clones, without any singletons. Points from the study as a whole: Authors noted CVID clonality's cause needs subpopulation repertoire sequencing. Common variable immunodeficiency TCR beta sequences reportedly had fewer deletions and N-nucleotide insertions.

At least ten counts were recorded for this clone. What it binds is unknown. Sequencing ends 3 residues short of the CDR3 end; the germline J gene provides the rest. The CDR3 contains 15 residues. V was pared by 4 bases and J by 4 bases, with 10 bases of the junction left unmatched. Germline loops: CDR1 SGHNT, CDR2 YYREEE (reference sequence). The chain has TRBV5-4 and TRBJ2-7; 8 positions agree with TRBD2. The sequence was collected from a person aged 18-69 years in good health. Source material: peripheral blood mononuclear cells. The CDR3 bases that were read are TGTGCCAGCAGCCCACCGGGACTAGGACTTTACGAG. Translation: CASSPPGLGLYE. The entire CDR3 reads CASSPPGLGLYEQYF. Based on the CDR3 plus reference TRBV5-4 and TRBJ2-7, the full variable domain is ETGVTQSPTHLIKTRGQQVTLRCSSQSGHNTVSWYQQALGQGPQFIFQYYREEENGRGNFPPRFSGLQFPNYSSELNVNALELDDSALYLCASSPPGLGLYEQYFGPGTRLTVT.